Listed below are T cell receptor beta chains from one sample, sequenced in a study of shared clonotypes between healthy human individuals. This table comes from immunoSEQ multiplex PCR, and its TCRdb copy is limited to in-frame clones, with some not included. The sample records some 1.4 million clones, roughly 96% being singletons. Sequencing was done on a sample of naive CD4+ T cells sorted from blood. The receptors were gathered from a man between 25 and 39 years old in good health. Each CDR3 is given with its conserved first and last residue. Fields, in order: J gene, clone size, D gene, V gene, CDR3 DNA, CDR3 protein. D genes are given only for firm matches. The size of a clone is reported for some rows only, either as once, few or many, or as a class for expanded clones.

TRBJ1-2,-,-,TRBV4-1,TGCGCCAGCAGCCCCCTGGGAGTCACGGTGGGCTATGGCTACACCTTC,CASSPLGVTVGYGYTF
TRBJ2-1,-,TRBD2,TRBV4-2,TGTGCCAGCAGCCAAGGGAATCCTGCGGGAGCCTACAATGAGCAGTTCTTC,CASSQGNPAGAYNEQFF
TRBJ2-7,-,-,TRBV28,TGTGCCAGCAGCTCCTGGAACCCTTCCTACGAGCAGTACTTC,CASSSWNPSYEQYF
TRBJ2-1,-,-,TRBV10-3,TGTGCCACCCTTGATCAGACAGCCTACAATGAGCAGTTCTTC,CATLDQTAYNEQFF
TRBJ2-7,-,TRBD2,TRBV13,TGTGCCAGCAGCTCGGGACTAGCGGGAGGGCCATGGTCCTACGAGCAGTACTTC,CASSSGLAGGPWSYEQYF
TRBJ1-5,-,TRBD1,TRBV7-2,TGTGCCAGCAGCTTAGGACAGGGGGCTGGCAATCAGCCCCAGCATTTT,CASSLGQGAGNQPQHF
TRBJ2-5,-,-,TRBV7-2,TGTGCCAGCAGCTTATCCCCGACAGTGATTGCCGAGACCCAGTACTTC,CASSLSPTVIAETQYF
TRBJ2-1,-,-,TRBV19,TGTGCCAGTACGTCTGGGCGGGGTCACAATGAGCAGTTCTTC,CASTSGRGHNEQFF
TRBJ2-3,-,TRBD2,TRBV29-1,TGCAGCGTTGAAGACCGCCAGAGGGGACTAGCGCTCACAGATACGCAGTATTTT,CSVEDRQRGLALTDTQYF
TRBJ2-2,-,TRBD2,TRBV11-2,TGTGCCAGCAGCTCCAGGACTAGCGGGAGGCACACCGGGGAGCTGTTTTTT,CASSSRTSGRHTGELFF
TRBJ2-7,-,-,TRBV28,TGTGCCAGCAGTTTAACGGGACCACCCTACGAGCAGTACTTC,CASSLTGPPYEQYF
TRBJ1-2,-,-,TRBV7-9,TGTGCCAGCAGCTTAGACAGGACCACTGGGGGCTACACCTTC,CASSLDRTTGGYTF
TRBJ1-2,-,-,TRBV14,TGTGCCAGCAGCCAAGTCCAGGGTACCTACCCTCCATATGGCTACACCTTC,CASSQVQGTYPPYGYTF
TRBJ1-1,-,TRBD1,TRBV13,TGTGCCAGCAGCAACCAGGACAGGGGGCTTTGGGACACTGAAGCTTTCTTT,CASSNQDRGLWDTEAFF
TRBJ2-2,-,-,TRBV2,TGTGCCAGCAGTGTATTGGCGGGGACGAACACCGGGGAGCTGTTTTTT,CASSVLAGTNTGELFF
TRBJ2-3,-,-,TRBV27,TGTGCCAGCAGGGAAGATTTTGGGTCTCCAGATACGCAGTATTTT,CASREDFGSPDTQYF
TRBJ2-7,-,TRBD2,TRBV13,TGTGCCAGCAGGTCGGGACTAGGGGTCGGCGAGCAGTACTTC,CASRSGLGVGEQYF
TRBJ2-7,-,-,TRBV6-6,TGTGCCAGCAGTTACGGCCTGGGGGATGGAGAGCAGTACTTC,CASSYGLGDGEQYF
TRBJ2-2,-,TRBD2,TRBV19,TGTGCCAGTAGTTTGGACGGGACTAGCCCCGGGGAGCTGTTTTTT,CASSLDGTSPGELFF
TRBJ2-2,-,TRBD2,TRBV6-5,TGTGCCAGCAGACCGGGACTACCGAACACCGGGGAGCTGTTTTTT,CASRPGLPNTGELFF
TRBJ1-1,-,-,TRBV27,TGTGCCAGCAGCACTACAGGGCTCACTGAAGCTTTCTTT,CASSTTGLTEAFF
TRBJ2-5,-,TRBD1,TRBV6-1,TGTGCCAGCAGTGAAGGACAGGGTCTGAGGGGGCAGACCCAGTACTTC,CASSEGQGLRGQTQYF
TRBJ2-7,-,-,TRBV5-1,TGCGCCAGCAGCGAAGGCACAGGGTATGCGAATTACGAGCAGTACTTC,CASSEGTGYANYEQYF
TRBJ2-2,once,-,TRBV6-6,TGTGCCAGCAGAGAACAGGGATACACCGGGGAGCTGTTTTTT,CASREQGYTGELFF
TRBJ2-1,-,-,TRBV7-9,TGTGCTACGGGGGGCAGCCACCTGGTCAATGAGCAGTTCTTC,CATGGSHLVNEQFF
TRBJ2-5,-,-,TRBV25-1,TGTGCCAGCAGAGTTGGTTGGGTCCAAGAGACCCAGTACTTC,CASRVGWVQETQYF
TRBJ1-2,-,TRBD1,TRBV19,TGTGCCAGTAGTAGATCCGGGACAGTTGTGGGCTACACCTTC,CASSRSGTVVGYTF
TRBJ1-4,-,-,TRBV7-9,TGTGCCAGCAGCCCTCGCAATGATGAAAAACTGTTTTTT,CASSPRNDEKLFF
TRBJ1-5,-,-,TRBV19,TGTGCCAGTAGTATGGGGGGTCAGCCCCAGCATTTT,CASSMGGQPQHF
TRBJ1-1,-,-,TRBV28,TGTGCCAGCACCTCCCTTCCTGACTCTGAAGCTTTCTTT,CASTSLPDSEAFF
TRBJ2-1,-,-,TRBV7-3,TGTGCCAGCAGCTCCGTCGCTGGTCTCACCTACAATGAGCAGTTCTTC,CASSSVAGLTYNEQFF
TRBJ2-2,-,TRBD1,TRBV7-9,TGTGCCAGCAGCTCCTACAGGGGGCACACCGGGGAGCTGTTTTTT,CASSSYRGHTGELFF